The source of this TCR beta chain is a study of identical twins. The study, taken as a whole, reports: The study found excess low generation probability among twin-shared out-of-frame alpha sequences. High-abundance cord blood beta clonotypes had fewer insertions; memory repertoires showed none. Beta out-of-frame sequences showed weaker excess twin sharing.

Each CDR3 protein is one row after TCRdb ran MiXCR on the 5' RACE reads. The sample holds more than 400,000 distinct CDR3 sequences, roughly 15% seen once. V was pared by 0 bases and J by 11 bases, with 19 bases between. Germline values: CDR1 DFQATT, CDR2 SNEGSKA (reference sequence). The CDR3 is 14 residues long. On this clonotype: Antigen: not known.

These sequences were also reported in another study, on yellow fever vaccine responses in identical twins.

The TCR was taken from a woman under 30 in good health. Sequenced sample: CD4+ T cells sorted from blood. The chain combines TRBV20-1 with TRBJ1-1; TRBD1 might be the D (6 bases). For the CDR3, the DNA is TGCAGTGCTAGAGAAGGGGGGCCTGGCGGTCGGGCTTTCTTT. Translating it yields CSAREGGPGGRAFF.